What follows is one T cell receptor beta chain and its context. TCRdb re-called the RACE reads through MiXCR, storing one row per CDR3 protein. The profile shows under 200,000 distinct CDR3 sequences, roughly 15% of them singletons. The data originate from a study of human T cells and chemical hapten exposure. Stated time point: patch test 1, 2 weeks after DPC sensitization. Treatment in this sample: therapeutic diphenylcyclopropenone sensitization with weekly scalp DPC. CDR1 is KGHDR, CDR2 SFDVKD, per germline. The CDR3 is 16 amino acids. V was trimmed by 0 bases and J by 2 bases, leaving 12 bases between them.

The source of this sequence is a woman aged 30 to 39 with alopecia areata. Some clones in this sample may be carry-over from other donors' samples. The rearrangement links TRBV24-1 to TRBJ2-5; D may match TRBD1 or TRBD2 (5 bases each). Sequences were derived from whole blood, sampled in connection with sensitization to the hapten diphenylcyclopropenone (DPC). The DNA for the CDR3 is TGTGCCACCAGTGATTTGCAGGGTTGGGGGCAAGAGACCCAGTACTTC. It is translated as CATSDLQGWGQETQYF.